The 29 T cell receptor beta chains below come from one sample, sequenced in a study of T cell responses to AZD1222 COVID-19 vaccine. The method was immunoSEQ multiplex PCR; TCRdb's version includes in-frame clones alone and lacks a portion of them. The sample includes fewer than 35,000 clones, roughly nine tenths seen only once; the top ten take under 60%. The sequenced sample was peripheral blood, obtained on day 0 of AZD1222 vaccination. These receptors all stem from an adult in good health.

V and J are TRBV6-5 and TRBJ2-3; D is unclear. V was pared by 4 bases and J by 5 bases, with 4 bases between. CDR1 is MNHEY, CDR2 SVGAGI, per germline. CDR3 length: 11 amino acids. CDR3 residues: CASSWKDTQYF. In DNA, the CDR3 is TGTGCCAGCAGTTGGAAAGATACGCAGTATTTT.

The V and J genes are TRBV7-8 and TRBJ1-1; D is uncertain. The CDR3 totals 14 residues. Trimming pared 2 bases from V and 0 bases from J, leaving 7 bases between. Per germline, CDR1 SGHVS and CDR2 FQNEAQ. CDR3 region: CASSLKVMNTEAFF. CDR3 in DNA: TGTGCCAGCAGCTTAAAGGTTATGAACACTGAAGCTTTCTTT.

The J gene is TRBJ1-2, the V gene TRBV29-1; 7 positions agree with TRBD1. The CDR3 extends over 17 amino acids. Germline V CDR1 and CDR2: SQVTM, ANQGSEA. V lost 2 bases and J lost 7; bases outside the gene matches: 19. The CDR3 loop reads CSVERAPGRQGLAGYTF. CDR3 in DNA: TGCAGCGTTGAAAGGGCCCCCGGTAGACAGGGCTTAGCTGGCTACACCTTC.

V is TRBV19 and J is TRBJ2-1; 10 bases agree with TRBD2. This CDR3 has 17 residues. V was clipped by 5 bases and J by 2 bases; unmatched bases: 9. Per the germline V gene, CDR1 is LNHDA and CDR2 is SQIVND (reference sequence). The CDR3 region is CASSPFRLAGAYNEQFF. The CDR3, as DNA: TGTGCCAGTAGTCCCTTCCGGCTAGCGGGGGCCTACAATGAGCAGTTCTTC.

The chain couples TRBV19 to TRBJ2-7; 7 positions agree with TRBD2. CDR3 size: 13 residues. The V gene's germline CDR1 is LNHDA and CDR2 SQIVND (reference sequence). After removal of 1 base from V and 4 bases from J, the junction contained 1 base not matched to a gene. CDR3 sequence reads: CASSIGEGYEQYF. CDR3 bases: TGTGCCAGTAGTATAGGGGAGGGGTACGAGCAGTACTTC.

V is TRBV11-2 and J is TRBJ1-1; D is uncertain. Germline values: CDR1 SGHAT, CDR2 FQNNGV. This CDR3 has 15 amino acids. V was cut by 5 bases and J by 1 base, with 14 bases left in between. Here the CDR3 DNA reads TGTGCCAGCAGCCCGAAGGACGGTGGGAACACTGAAGCTTTCTTT. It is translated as CASSPKDGGNTEAFF.

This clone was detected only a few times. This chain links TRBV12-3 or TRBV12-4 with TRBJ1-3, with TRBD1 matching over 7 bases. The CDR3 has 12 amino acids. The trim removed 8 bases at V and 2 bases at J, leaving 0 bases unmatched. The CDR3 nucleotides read TGTGCCAGCGACAGGGCTGGAAACACCATATATTTT. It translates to CASDRAGNTIYF.

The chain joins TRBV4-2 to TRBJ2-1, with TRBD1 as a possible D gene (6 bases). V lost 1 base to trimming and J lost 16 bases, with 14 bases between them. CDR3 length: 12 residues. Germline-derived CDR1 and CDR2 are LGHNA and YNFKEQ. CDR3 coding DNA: TGTGCCAGCAGCCAAGCCTCTAGCAGGGGATTCTTC. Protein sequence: CASSQASSRGFF.

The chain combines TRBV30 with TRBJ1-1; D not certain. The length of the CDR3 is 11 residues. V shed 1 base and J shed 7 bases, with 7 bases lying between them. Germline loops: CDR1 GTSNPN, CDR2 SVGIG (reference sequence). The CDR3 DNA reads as TGTGCCTGGAGTGGCGGGCGTGAAGCTTTCTTT. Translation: CAWSGGREAFF.

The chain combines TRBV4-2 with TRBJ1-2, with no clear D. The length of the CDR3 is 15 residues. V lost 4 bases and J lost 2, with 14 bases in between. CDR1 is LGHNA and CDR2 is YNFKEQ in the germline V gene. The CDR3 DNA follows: TGTGCCAGCAGCCCGGGAGCCCTAGAAAACTATGGCTACACCTTC. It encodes CASSPGALENYGYTF.

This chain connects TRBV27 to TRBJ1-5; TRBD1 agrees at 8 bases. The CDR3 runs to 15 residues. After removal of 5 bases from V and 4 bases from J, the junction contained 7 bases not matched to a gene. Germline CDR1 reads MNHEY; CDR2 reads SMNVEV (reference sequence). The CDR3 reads CASSKTGAGNQPQHF. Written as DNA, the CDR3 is TGTGCCAGCAGTAAGACAGGGGCAGGGAATCAGCCCCAGCATTTT.

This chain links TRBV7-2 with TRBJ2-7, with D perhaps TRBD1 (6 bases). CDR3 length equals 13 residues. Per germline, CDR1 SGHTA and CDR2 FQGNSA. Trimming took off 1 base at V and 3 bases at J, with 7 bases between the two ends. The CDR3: CASSLVDSYEQYF. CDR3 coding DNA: TGTGCCAGCAGCTTAGTGGACAGCTACGAGCAGTACTTC.

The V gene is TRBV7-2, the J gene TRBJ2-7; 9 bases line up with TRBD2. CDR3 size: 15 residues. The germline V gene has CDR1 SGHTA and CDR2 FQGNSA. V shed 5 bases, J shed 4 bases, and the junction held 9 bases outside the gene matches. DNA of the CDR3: TGTGCCAGCAGCCCGGGAAATAGCGGGGGATACGAGCAGTACTTC. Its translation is CASSPGNSGGYEQYF.

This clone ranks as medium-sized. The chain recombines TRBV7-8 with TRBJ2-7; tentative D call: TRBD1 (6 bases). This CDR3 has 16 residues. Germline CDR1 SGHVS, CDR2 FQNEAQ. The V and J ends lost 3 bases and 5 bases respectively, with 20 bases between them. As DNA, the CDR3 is TGTGCCAGCAGCTTTCTCTCCACAGGGATGAAGAACGAGCAGTACTTC. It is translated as CASSFLSTGMKNEQYF.

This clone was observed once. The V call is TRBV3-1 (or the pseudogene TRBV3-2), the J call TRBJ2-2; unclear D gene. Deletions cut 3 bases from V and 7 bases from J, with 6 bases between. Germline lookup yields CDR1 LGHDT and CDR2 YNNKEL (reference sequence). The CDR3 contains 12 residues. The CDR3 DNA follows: TGTGCCAGCAGCCAGGACCGCGGGGAGCTGTTTTTT. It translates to CASSQDRGELFF.

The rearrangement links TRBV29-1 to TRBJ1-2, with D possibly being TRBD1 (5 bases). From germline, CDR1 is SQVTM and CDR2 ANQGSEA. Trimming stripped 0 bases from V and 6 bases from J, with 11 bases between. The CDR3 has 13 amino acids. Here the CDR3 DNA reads TGCAGCGTTGAAGAGAAGGGGCTCAATGGCTACACCTTC. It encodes CSVEEKGLNGYTF.

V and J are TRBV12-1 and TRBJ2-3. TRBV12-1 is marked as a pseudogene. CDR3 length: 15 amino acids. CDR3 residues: CASSFLRDLTDTQYF. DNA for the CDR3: TGTGCCAGCAGCTTCCTACGGGACCTCACAGATACGCAGTATTTT.

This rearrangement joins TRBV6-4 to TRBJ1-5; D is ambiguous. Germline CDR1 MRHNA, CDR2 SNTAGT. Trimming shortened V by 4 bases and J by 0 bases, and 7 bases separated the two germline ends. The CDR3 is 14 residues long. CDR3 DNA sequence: TGTGCCAGCAGTGCCAGTGATAGCAATCAGCCCCAGCATTTT. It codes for CASSASDSNQPQHF.

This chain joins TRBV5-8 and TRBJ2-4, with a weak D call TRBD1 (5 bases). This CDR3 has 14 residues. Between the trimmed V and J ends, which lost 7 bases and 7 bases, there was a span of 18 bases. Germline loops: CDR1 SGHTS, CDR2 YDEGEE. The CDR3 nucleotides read TGTGCCAGCTGGGGCCTAAGTGTGGGGAACATTCAGTACTTC. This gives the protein CASWGLSVGNIQYF.

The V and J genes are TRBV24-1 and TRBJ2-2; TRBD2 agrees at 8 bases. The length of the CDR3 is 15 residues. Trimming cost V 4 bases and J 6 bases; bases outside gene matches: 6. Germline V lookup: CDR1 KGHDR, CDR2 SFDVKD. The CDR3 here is CATSESGGKSGELFF. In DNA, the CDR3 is TGTGCCACCAGTGAGTCGGGGGGGAAATCCGGGGAGCTGTTTTTT.

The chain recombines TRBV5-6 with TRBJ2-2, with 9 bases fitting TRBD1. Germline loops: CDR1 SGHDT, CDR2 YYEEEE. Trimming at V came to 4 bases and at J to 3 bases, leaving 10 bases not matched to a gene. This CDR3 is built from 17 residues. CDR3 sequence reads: CASSQRDRGWYTGELFF. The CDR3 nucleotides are TGTGCCAGCAGCCAAAGAGACAGGGGGTGGTACACCGGGGAGCTGTTTTTT. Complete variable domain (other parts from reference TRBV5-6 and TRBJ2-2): DAGVTQSPTHLIKTRGQQVTLRCSPKSGHDTVSWYQQALGQGPQFIFQYYEEEERQRGNFPDRFSGHQFPNYSSELNVNALLLGDSALYLCASSQRDRGWYTGELFFGEGSRLTVL.

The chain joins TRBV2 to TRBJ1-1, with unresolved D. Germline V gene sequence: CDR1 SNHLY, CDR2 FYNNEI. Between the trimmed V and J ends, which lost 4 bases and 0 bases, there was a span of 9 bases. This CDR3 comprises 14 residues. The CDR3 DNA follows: TGTGCCAGCAGTGTTAGGCACCTGAACACTGAAGCTTTCTTT. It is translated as CASSVRHLNTEAFF.

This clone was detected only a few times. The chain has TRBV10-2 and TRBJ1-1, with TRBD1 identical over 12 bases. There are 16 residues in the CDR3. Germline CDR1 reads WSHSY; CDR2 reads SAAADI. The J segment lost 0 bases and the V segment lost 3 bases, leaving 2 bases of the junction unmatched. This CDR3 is CASSDGTGGLNTEAFF. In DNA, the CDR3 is TGCGCCAGCAGTGATGGGACAGGGGGCCTGAACACTGAAGCTTTCTTT.

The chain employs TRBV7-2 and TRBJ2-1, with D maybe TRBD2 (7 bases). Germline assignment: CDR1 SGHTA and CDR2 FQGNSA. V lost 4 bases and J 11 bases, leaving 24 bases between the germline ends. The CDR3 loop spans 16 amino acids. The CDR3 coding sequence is TGTGCCAGCAGCTCCCCAGGGGTGGGGGGGGAATGGAAGCAGTTCTTC. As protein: CASSSPGVGGEWKQFF. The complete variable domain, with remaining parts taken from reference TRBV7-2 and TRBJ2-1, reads GAGVSQSPSNKVTEKGKDVELRCDPISGHTALYWYRQSLGQGLEFLIYFQGNSAPDKSGLPSDRFSAERTGGSVSTLTIQRTQQEDSAVYLCASSSPGVGGEWKQFFGPGTRLTVL.

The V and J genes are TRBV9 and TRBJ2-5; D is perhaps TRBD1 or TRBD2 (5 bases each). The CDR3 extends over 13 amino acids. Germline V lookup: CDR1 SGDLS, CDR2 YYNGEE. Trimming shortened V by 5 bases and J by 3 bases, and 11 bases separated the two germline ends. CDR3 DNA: TGTGCCAGCAGTTTTCAGGGAGAAGAGACCCAGTACTTC. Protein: CASSFQGEETQYF.

For the CDR3, the DNA is TGTGCCAGCAGCTTAGCCCCTACAGGGAACTATGGCTACACCTTC. This codes for CASSLAPTGNYGYTF. The rearrangement joins TRBV7-6 to TRBJ1-2; D perhaps matches TRBD1 (6 bases). Germline CDR1 and CDR2: SGHVS and FNYEAQ. The CDR3 loop spans 15 amino acids. The V end was cut by 0 bases, the J end by 2 bases, with 10 bases between. Complete variable domain (other parts from reference TRBV7-6 and TRBJ1-2): GAGVSQSPRYKVTKRGQDVALRCDPISGHVSLYWYRQALGQGPEFLTYFNYEAQQDKSGLPNDRFSAERPEGSISTLTIQRTEQRDSAMYRCASSLAPTGNYGYTFGSGTRLTVV.

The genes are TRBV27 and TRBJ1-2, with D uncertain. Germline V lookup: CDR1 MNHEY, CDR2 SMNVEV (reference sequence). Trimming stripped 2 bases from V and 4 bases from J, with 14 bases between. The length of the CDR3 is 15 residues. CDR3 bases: TGTGCCAGCAGTTTACGGTATGGGTCGGTCTATGGCTACACCTTC. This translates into CASSLRYGSVYGYTF.

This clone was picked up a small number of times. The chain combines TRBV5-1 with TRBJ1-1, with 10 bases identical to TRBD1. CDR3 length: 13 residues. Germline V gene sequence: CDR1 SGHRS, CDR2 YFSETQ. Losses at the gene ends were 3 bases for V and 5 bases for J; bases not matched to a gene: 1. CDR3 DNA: TGCGCCAGCAGCTGGGGACAGGGGACTGAAGCTTTCTTT. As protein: CASSWGQGTEAFF.

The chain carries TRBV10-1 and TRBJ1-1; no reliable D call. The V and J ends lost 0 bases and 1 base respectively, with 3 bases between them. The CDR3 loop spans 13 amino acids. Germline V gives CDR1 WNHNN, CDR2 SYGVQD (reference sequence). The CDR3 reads CASSESSNTEAFF. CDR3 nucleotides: TGCGCCAGCAGTGAGTCCTCGAACACTGAAGCTTTCTTT.